This is a list of T cell receptor beta chains from one sample in a study of cytomegalovirus exposure and HLA in healthy donors. Measured with immunoSEQ multiplex PCR; TCRdb has only the in-frame clones, and not every one. Among about 140,000 clones listed, 82% were seen once. Sequenced material: PBMCs. The source is a woman aged 40-49 years in good health and CMV-seronegative. Each CDR3 is given with its conserved first and last residue. D genes are given only for firm matches. A row's size may be missing; if present it is once, few, many or a size class.

size	D	V	length	J	CDR3	DNA
.	.	TRBV4-3	16	TRBJ1-1	CASSQPWGGGDTEAFF	TGCGCCAGCAGCCAGCCTTGGGGTGGGGGGGACACTGAAGCTTTCTTT
.	.	TRBV9	14	TRBJ1-1	CASSVGRMNTEAFF	TGTGCCAGCAGCGTAGGGCGGATGAACACTGAAGCTTTCTTT
.	TRBD1	TRBV2	17	TRBJ1-4	CASGDRVIVATNEKLFF	TGTGCCAGCGGAGACAGGGTGATAGTTGCAACTAATGAAAAACTGTTTTTT
.	.	TRBV6-6	16	TRBJ1-5	CASSRRDTRRDQPQHF	TGTGCCAGCAGTCGCCGGGACACCCGTAGGGATCAGCCCCAGCATTTT
.	TRBD1	TRBV7-9	17	TRBJ1-2	CASSRGLSGQADYGYTF	TGTGCCAGCAGCCGCGGTCTCTCCGGACAGGCAGACTATGGCTACACCTTC
.	.	TRBV11-2	15	TRBJ2-3	CASSQPGGETDTQYF	TGTGCCAGCAGTCAACCCGGAGGGGAAACAGATACGCAGTATTTT
.	TRBD1	TRBV7-3	16	TRBJ1-2	CASSPQHSTGGIGYTF	TGTGCCAGCAGCCCCCAACACTCGACAGGGGGCATTGGCTACACCTTC
.	.	TRBV2	12	TRBJ1-6	CASSRSNSPLHF	TGTGCCAGCAGCCGGAGTAATTCACCCCTCCACTTT
.	TRBD1	TRBV4-3	17	TRBJ2-2	CASSRLTGGTAAGELFF	TGCGCCAGCAGCCGCCTGACAGGGGGCACAGCAGCTGGGGAGCTGTTTTTT
.	.	TRBV6-5	14	TRBJ1-1	CASTDWGGGTEAFF	TGTGCCAGCACCGACTGGGGGGGTGGCACTGAAGCTTTCTTT
.	.	TRBV7-9	13	TRBJ2-7	CASSLGSGYEQYF	TGTGCCAGCAGCTTAGGTTCAGGCTACGAGCAGTACTTC
.	TRBD2	TRBV18	18	TRBJ2-7	CASSPASGSLGEAYEQYF	TGTGCCAGCTCACCAGCCAGCGGGAGTTTGGGTGAAGCCTACGAGCAGTACTTC
.	.	TRBV5-1	14	TRBJ2-1	CASRSSPSSPEQFF	TGCGCCAGCAGGTCAAGCCCTAGTTCGCCTGAGCAGTTCTTC
.	TRBD2	TRBV9	19	TRBJ2-5	CASSVGGLAGGPGVETQYF	TGTGCCAGCAGCGTAGGAGGGCTAGCGGGAGGGCCCGGGGTAGAGACCCAGTACTTC
.	TRBD1	TRBV12-5	14	TRBJ1-1	CASGWGTGVTEAFF	TGTGCTAGTGGTTGGGGGACAGGGGTAACTGAAGCTTTCTTT
.	.	TRBV5-1	14	TRBJ2-7	CASSLATKTYEQYF	TGCGCCAGCAGCTTGGCGACTAAAACCTACGAGCAGTACTTC
.	.	TRBV4-2	15	TRBJ2-1	CASSQDELDGYEQFF	TGTGCCAGCAGCCAAGATGAACTAGATGGGTATGAGCAGTTCTTC
.	TRBD2	TRBV28	18	TRBJ2-1	CASSGYRLAGSSYNEQFF	TGTGCCAGCAGTGGATATCGACTAGCGGGGAGCTCCTACAATGAGCAGTTCTTC
.	TRBD1	TRBV7-8	16	TRBJ1-3	CASSPFSTGFGNTIYF	TGTGCCAGCAGCCCCTTTTCGACAGGGTTTGGAAACACCATATATTTT
.	TRBD1	TRBV7-9	14	TRBJ2-7	CASSLTGDSYEQYF	TGTGCCAGCAGCCTGACAGGGGACTCCTACGAGCAGTACTTC
.	TRBD1	TRBV6-6	15	TRBJ2-2	CASRVGDRVAGELFF	TGTGCCAGCAGGGTCGGGGACAGGGTAGCCGGGGAGCTGTTTTTT
.	TRBD2	TRBV5-1	15	TRBJ2-1	CASSLVAGGQGEQFF	TGCGCCAGCAGCTTGGTAGCGGGAGGGCAGGGTGAGCAGTTCTTC
.	TRBD1	TRBV10-3	16	TRBJ2-2	CAIRPQGDGDTGELFF	TGTGCCATCAGGCCGCAGGGGGATGGGGACACCGGGGAGCTGTTTTTT
.	.	TRBV4-1	16	TRBJ1-6	CASSQVPGGYNSPLHF	TGCGCCAGCAGCCAAGTACCCGGGGGCTATAATTCACCCCTCCACTTT
few	TRBD1	TRBV10-3	11	TRBJ1-1	CAIRGQGEAFF	TGTGCCATCAGGGGACAGGGGGAAGCTTTCTTT
.	TRBD2	TRBV2	16	TRBJ2-1	CASSGTSGSPYNEQFF	TGTGCCAGCAGTGGAACTAGCGGGAGTCCCTACAATGAGCAGTTCTTC
.	.	TRBV4-2	16	TRBJ1-6	CASSQVGSPLNSPLHF	TGTGCCAGCAGCCAAGTGGGCAGTCCCCTTAATTCACCCCTCCACTTT
few	TRBD1	TRBV19	14	TRBJ2-7	CASSPRDRSVEQYF	TGTGCCAGTAGTCCACGGGACAGGTCCGTTGAGCAGTACTTC
.	.	TRBV4-1	14	TRBJ2-7	CASSRGAGGYEQYF	TGCGCCAGCAGCCGCGGGGCAGGAGGCTACGAGCAGTACTTC
.	.	TRBV6-5	15	TRBJ2-7	CASSYSVPVEYEQYF	TGTGCCAGCAGTTACTCGGTTCCGGTCGAATACGAGCAGTACTTC
.	.	TRBV29-1	15	TRBJ1-2	CSVEDVVGAGYGYTF	TGCAGCGTTGAAGATGTGGTGGGGGCCGGCTATGGCTACACCTTC
.	TRBD1	TRBV7-2	17	TRBJ1-3	CASSQTGTGIAGNTIYF	TGTGCCAGCAGCCAAACCGGGACAGGTATTGCTGGAAACACCATATATTTT
.	.	TRBV28	15	TRBJ2-7	CASMGGGAGVYEQYF	TGTGCCAGCATGGGTGGGGGCGCGGGGGTTTATGAGCAGTACTTC
.	.	TRBV5-8	16	TRBJ1-3	CASSLGSGLSGNTIYF	TGTGCCAGCAGCTTGGGGTCAGGGCTAAGTGGAAACACCATATATTTT
.	.	TRBV5-4	14	TRBJ2-1	CASSFPGQTGEQFF	TGTGCCAGCAGCTTTCCCGGACAGACCGGGGAGCAGTTCTTC
.	.	TRBV6-6	13	TRBJ1-1	CASTRPGNTEAFF	TGTGCCAGCACCAGACCGGGGAACACTGAAGCTTTCTTT
.	TRBD1	TRBV6-5	14	TRBJ1-1	CASSFGQGASEAFF	TGTGCCAGCAGTTTTGGACAGGGGGCTTCTGAAGCTTTCTTT
.	TRBD1	TRBV28	15	TRBJ1-2	CASRFTGTGNYGYTF	TGTGCCAGCAGATTTACCGGGACAGGGAACTATGGCTACACCTTC
.	.	TRBV10-3	13	TRBJ1-3	CAISGHSGNTIYF	TGTGCCATCTCAGGCCACTCTGGAAACACCATATATTTT
.	.	TRBV7-9	14	TRBJ2-5	CASSLTWSLETQYF	TGTGCCAGCAGCTTAACCTGGTCACTGGAGACCCAGTACTTC
.	.	TRBV5-1	15	TRBJ1-2	CASSLDHEGVDGYTF	TGCGCCAGCAGCTTGGATCACGAGGGGGTGGATGGCTACACCTTC
.	.	TRBV6-1	12	TRBJ2-1	CASRSIYNEQFF	TGTGCCAGCAGGAGTATATACAATGAGCAGTTCTTC
.	TRBD2	TRBV28	18	TRBJ2-7	CASNSASGLAGGSYEQYF	TGTGCCAGCAACTCGGCCTCTGGACTAGCGGGAGGGTCCTACGAGCAGTACTTC
once	.	TRBV6-5	14	TRBJ2-7	CASSFSLTDYEQYF	TGTGCCAGCAGTTTTTCCCTGACAGATTACGAGCAGTACTTC
.	TRBD1	TRBV11-2	14	TRBJ1-1	CASSFLQGVVEAFF	TGTGCCAGCAGCTTCTTACAGGGGGTAGTCGAAGCTTTCTTT
.	TRBD1	TRBV6-6	14	TRBJ1-5	CASTRTGDNQPQHF	TGTGCCAGCACGAGAACAGGGGACAATCAGCCCCAGCATTTT
few	.	TRBV5-1	15	TRBJ2-2	CASSPGHMNTGELFF	TGCGCCAGCAGCCCGGGACATATGAACACCGGGGAGCTGTTTTTT
.	TRBD2	TRBV28	15	TRBJ2-1	CASYKTSGRDNEQFF	TGTGCCAGCTACAAGACTAGCGGGAGGGACAATGAGCAGTTCTTC
.	.	TRBV6-5	15	TRBJ1-3	CASSPFPGAGNTIYF	TGTGCCAGCAGTCCCTTCCCGGGGGCTGGAAACACCATATATTTT
.	.	TRBV7-8	13	TRBJ2-7	CASSVRTAYEQYF	TGTGCCAGCAGCGTCAGGACAGCCTACGAGCAGTACTTC
.	.	TRBV9	17	TRBJ2-6	CASSGTGLGSGANVLTF	TGTGCCAGCAGCGGTACAGGGTTGGGATCTGGGGCCAACGTCCTGACTTTC
few	.	TRBV4-3	15	TRBJ1-1	CASSQDPWQNTEAFF	TGCGCCAGCAGCCAAGATCCATGGCAGAACACTGAAGCTTTCTTT